The clone carrying this TCR beta chain was counted only a few times. The CDR3 contains 13 residues. Germline V lookup: CDR1 DFQATT, CDR2 SNEGSKA (reference sequence). V lost 6 bases and J lost 7, with 18 bases in between. TCRdb re-analysed the 5' RACE reads in MiXCR, keeping a single row per CDR3 protein. The profile shows some 600,000 distinct CDR3 sequences, approximately 16% of them singletons. This sample was taken from a study of T cells after yellow fever vaccination. The sequence was obtained from a man younger than 30 who received the YFV17D yellow fever vaccine. The chain links TRBV20-1 to TRBJ2-5, with D tentatively TRBD2 (6 bases). Sequencing was performed on PBMCs, taken about 5 days after the first yellow fever vaccination. CDR3 in amino acids: CSASGELRGTQYF. CDR3 coding DNA: TGCAGTGCCTCGGGGGAGCTCCGGGGGACCCAGTACTTC.